The source of this TCR beta chain is a study of blood T cell repertoires in COVID-19. Turning to the study itself: Donors in the United States, Italy and Spain gave samples during acute or convalescent COVID-19.

The V gene's germline CDR1 is SNHLY and CDR2 FYNNEI. V lost 7 bases to trimming and J lost 5 bases, with 9 bases between them. This CDR3 is built from 12 residues. How the authors handled the data: Estimates of nucleated cell counts were drawn from the amplification of reference gene primers. Assay: immunoSEQ multiplex PCR; the TCRdb copy retains only in-frame clones and omits some. For V, J and clone size, that table is used; D and trimming come from the DNA. The profile shows around 70,000 clones, more than 75% of them singletons. Material: peripheral blood. The clonotype originates from a human donor in a cohort sampled during active COVID-19. The genes are TRBV2 and TRBJ2-1; D not resolved. CDR3 bases: TGTGCCAGCATCGAACTAAACAATGAGCAGTTCTTC. This codes for CASIELNNEQFF.